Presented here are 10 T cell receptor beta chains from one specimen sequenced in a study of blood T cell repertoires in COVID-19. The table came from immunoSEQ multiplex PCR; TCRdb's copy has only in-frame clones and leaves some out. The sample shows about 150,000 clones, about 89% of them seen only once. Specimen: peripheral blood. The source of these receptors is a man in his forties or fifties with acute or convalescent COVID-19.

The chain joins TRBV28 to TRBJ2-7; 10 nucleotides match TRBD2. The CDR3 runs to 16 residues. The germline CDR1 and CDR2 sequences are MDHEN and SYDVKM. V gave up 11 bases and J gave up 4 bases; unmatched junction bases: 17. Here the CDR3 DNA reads TGTGCCTCGTCCCGAAGGACTAGCGGAGTTGAGTACGAGCAGTACTTC. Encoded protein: CASSRRTSGVEYEQYF.

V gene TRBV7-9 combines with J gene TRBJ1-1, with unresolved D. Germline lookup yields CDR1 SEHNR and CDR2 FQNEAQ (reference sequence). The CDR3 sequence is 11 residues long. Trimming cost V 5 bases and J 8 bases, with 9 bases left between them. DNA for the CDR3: TGTGCCAGCAGCCCAAGTCGGGAAGCTTTCTTT. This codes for CASSPSREAFF.

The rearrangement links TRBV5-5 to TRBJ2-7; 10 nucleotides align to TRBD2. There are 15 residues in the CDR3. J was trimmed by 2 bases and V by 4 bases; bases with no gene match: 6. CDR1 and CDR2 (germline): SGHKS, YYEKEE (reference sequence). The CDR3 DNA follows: TGTGCCAGCAGCCCTGGACTAGCGGTTACCTACGAGCAGTACTTC. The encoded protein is CASSPGLAVTYEQYF. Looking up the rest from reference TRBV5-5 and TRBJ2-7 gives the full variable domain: DAGVTQSPTHLIKTRGQQVTLRCSPISGHKSVSWYQQVLGQGPQFIFQYYEKEERGRGNFPDRFSARQFPNYSSELNVNALLLGDSALYLCASSPGLAVTYEQYFGPGTRLTVT.

The CDR3, as DNA: TGTGCCAGCAGCAGAAGGACAGGGTCGACTAATGAAAAACTGTTTTTT. This encodes CASSRRTGSTNEKLFF. The V gene is TRBV7-9, the J gene TRBJ1-4; 8 bases agree with TRBD1. The V gene's germline CDR1 is SEHNR and CDR2 FQNEAQ (reference sequence). The CDR3 sequence is 16 residues long. J was trimmed by 2 bases and V by 5 bases; bases with no gene match: 7.

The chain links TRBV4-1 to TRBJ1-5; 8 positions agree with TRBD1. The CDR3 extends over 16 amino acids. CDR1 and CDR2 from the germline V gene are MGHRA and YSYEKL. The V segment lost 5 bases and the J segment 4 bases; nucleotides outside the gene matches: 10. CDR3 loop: CASSTSTGGWNQPQHF. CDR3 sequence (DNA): TGCGCCAGCAGCACATCTACAGGGGGTTGGAATCAGCCCCAGCATTTT.

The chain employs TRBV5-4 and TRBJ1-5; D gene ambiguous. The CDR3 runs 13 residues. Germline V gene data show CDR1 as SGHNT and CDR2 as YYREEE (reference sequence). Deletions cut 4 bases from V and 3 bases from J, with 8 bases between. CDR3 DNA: TGTGCCAGCAGCCCAGGTCCCAATCAGCCCCAGCATTTT. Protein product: CASSPGPNQPQHF.

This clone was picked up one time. The CDR3 here is CASSPPTGTYEQYF. In nucleotides, the CDR3 is TGTGCCAGCTCACCACCAACAGGAACCTACGAGCAGTACTTC. The gene calls are TRBV18 and TRBJ2-7, with D tentatively TRBD1 (5 bases). CDR1 and CDR2 (germline): KGHSH, LQKENI. The CDR3 runs 14 residues. V lost 0 bases and J lost 2, with 8 bases in between.

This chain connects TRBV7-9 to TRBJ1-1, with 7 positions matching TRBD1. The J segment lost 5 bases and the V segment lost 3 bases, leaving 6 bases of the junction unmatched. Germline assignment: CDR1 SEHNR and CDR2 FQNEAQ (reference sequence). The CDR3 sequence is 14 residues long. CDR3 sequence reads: CASSLKGAGTEAFF. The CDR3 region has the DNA TGTGCCAGCAGCTTGAAGGGGGCAGGTACTGAAGCTTTCTTT.

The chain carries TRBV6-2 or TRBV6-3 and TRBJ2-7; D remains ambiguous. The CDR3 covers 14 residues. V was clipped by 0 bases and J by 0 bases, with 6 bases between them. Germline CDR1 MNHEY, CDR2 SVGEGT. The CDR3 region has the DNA TGTGCCAGCAGTTACTCCGACACCTCCTACGAGCAGTACGTC. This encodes CASSYSDTSYEQYV.

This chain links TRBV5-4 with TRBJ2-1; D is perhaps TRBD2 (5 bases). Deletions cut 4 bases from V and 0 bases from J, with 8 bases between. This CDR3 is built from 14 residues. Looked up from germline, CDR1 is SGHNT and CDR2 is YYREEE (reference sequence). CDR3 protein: CASSRTSSYNEQFF. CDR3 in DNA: TGTGCCAGCAGCCGTACTAGCTCCTACAATGAGCAGTTCTTC. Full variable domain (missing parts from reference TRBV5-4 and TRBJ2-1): ETGVTQSPTHLIKTRGQQVTLRCSSQSGHNTVSWYQQALGQGPQFIFQYYREEENGRGNFPPRFSGLQFPNYSSELNVNALELDDSALYLCASSRTSSYNEQFFGPGTRLTVL.